This T cell receptor beta chain derives from a study of cytomegalovirus exposure and HLA in healthy donors. TCRdb's table, derived via immunoSEQ multiplex PCR, lists solely in-frame clones and lacks some. The sample gives tens of thousands of clones, just over 90% of which show up once; 1.1% is in the top ten. V was trimmed by 2 bases and J by 5 bases, leaving 18 bases between them. This CDR3 spans 16 amino acids. Germline CDR1 is MNHEY and CDR2 is SMNVEV (reference sequence). V and J are TRBV27 and TRBJ2-5; D ambiguous. Sequences were obtained from PBMCs. The sequence derives from a man in his late teens or twenties in good health and CMV-seronegative. The CDR3 bases are TGTGCCAGCAGTTTAACGGCCCTAAAACCGAGGGAGACCCAGTACTTC. Protein product: CASSLTALKPRETQYF.